Listed here are 3 T cell receptor beta chains from one sample, sequenced in a study of T-cell memory formation after mild COVID-19. TCRdb re-called the 5' RACE reads with MiXCR, one entry per CDR3 protein. This table has roughly 240,000 distinct CDR3 sequences, around 15% appearing once. The sequenced sample consisted of PBMCs or a T cell subset sorted from them (not recorded which). Every receptor here comes from a man between 18 and 35 years old who had mild COVID-19 (a few samples of this study predate the infection). Cell type and time point are not known.

The V call is TRBV29-1, the J call TRBJ2-2; 7 nucleotides line up with TRBD1. The V gene's germline CDR1 is SQVTM and CDR2 ANQGSEA. This CDR3 region has 14 residues. Trimming at V came to 4 bases and at J to 3 bases, leaving 5 bases not matched to a gene. Written as DNA, the CDR3 is TGCAGCGTTGCCCTGACAGGGTACACCGGGGAGCTGTTTTTT. Its protein is CSVALTGYTGELFF.

This clonotype was picked up a small number of times. This chain joins TRBV20-1 and TRBJ1-6; D might be TRBD1 (5 bases). This CDR3 has 15 amino acids. In germline, CDR1 is DFQATT, CDR2 SNEGSKA (reference sequence). The V gene lost 0 bases and the J gene lost 6 bases, with 12 bases spanning the gap. CDR3 sequence: CSARETGGGNSPLHF. CDR3 bases: TGCAGTGCTAGAGAGACTGGGGGGGGTAATTCACCCCTCCACTTT.

This chain links TRBV18 with TRBJ2-6, with D unclear. Looked up from germline, CDR1 is KGHSH and CDR2 is LQKENI. The V gene lost 1 base and the J gene lost 0 bases, with 7 bases spanning the gap. The CDR3 consists of 16 residues. CDR3 residues: CASSPQSSSGANVLTF. In DNA form, the CDR3 reads TGTGCCAGCTCACCACAAAGCAGCTCTGGGGCCAACGTCCTGACTTTC.